This TCR beta chain was obtained from a study of blood T cell repertoires in COVID-19. About the research overall: COVID-19 samples from acute and convalescent phases originated in the United States, Italy and Spain.

How the authors handled the data: Estimation of nucleated cell counts was performed using reference gene primer amplification. Method: immunoSEQ multiplex PCR; TCRdb's copy keeps in-frame clones and lacks some. V and J calls and clone size come straight from that table; D and trimming were deduced from the DNA. There are roughly 150,000 clones in the sample; roughly nine tenths occur only once, and around 3.3% lies in the top ten. This clone showed up just once. V lost 3 bases, J lost 0 bases, and 2 bases lay in between. The CDR3 is made up of 12 amino acids. Germline V CDR1 and CDR2: LGHDT, YNNKEL (reference sequence).

The sequenced sample consisted of peripheral blood. The receptor's source is a woman in her fifties or sixties with active COVID-19. The chain recombines TRBV3-1 (or the pseudogene TRBV3-2) with TRBJ2-5, with no clear D. The CDR3, as DNA: TGTGCCAGCAGCCACGACCAAGAGACCCAGTACTTC. Amino acid sequence: CASSHDQETQYF.